This entry lists 9 T cell receptor beta chains sequenced from one sample in a study of blood T cell repertoires in COVID-19. Assay: immunoSEQ multiplex PCR; the TCRdb copy retains only in-frame clones and omits some. Of over 120,000 clones listed, 75% to 85% were seen once; the top ten hold over 4%. The sequenced material came from peripheral blood. These receptors all stem from an elderly woman with active or convalescent COVID-19.

The chain is built from TRBV7-2 and TRBJ2-3, with D perhaps TRBD1 (5 bases). With 1 base removed from V and 3 bases from J, the gap between germline ends came to 17 bases. The CDR3 extends over 17 amino acids. Germline loops: CDR1 SGHTA, CDR2 FQGNSA. The CDR3 DNA reads as TGTGCCAGCAGCTTAGTAAACCAGGGCGTTTTGACAGATACGCAGTATTTT. Amino acids: CASSLVNQGVLTDTQYF.

Concerning this clone itself: The sample has other DNA sequences that encode this CDR3 too. The chain carries TRBV6-5 and TRBJ2-3, with 7 bases identical to TRBD2. V lost 4 bases and J lost 0; bases outside the gene matches: 4. Germline V lookup: CDR1 MNHEY, CDR2 SVGAGI. This CDR3 region has 15 residues. The CDR3 here is CASSLTSPSTDTQYF. In nucleotides, the CDR3 is TGTGCCAGCAGTTTGACTAGCCCTAGCACAGATACGCAGTATTTT.

The chain recombines TRBV29-1 with TRBJ1-2; the D gene is possibly TRBD1 (5 bases). The germline V gene has CDR1 SQVTM and CDR2 ANQGSEA. The CDR3 sequence is 11 residues long. DNA for the CDR3: TGCACCTGTGGGGGGTCCTATGGCTACACCTTC. This gives the protein CTCGGSYGYTF.

The chain uses TRBV6-2 or TRBV6-3 and TRBJ2-7; D unclear. The CDR3 runs 12 residues. The germline V and J ends were trimmed by 2 bases and 6 bases, with 8 bases remaining between them. Germline V CDR1 and CDR2: MNHEY, SVGEGT. CDR3 region: CASSYGFSEQYF. In DNA, the CDR3 is TGTGCCAGCAGTTACGGCTTTTCCGAGCAGTACTTC.

The rearrangement joins TRBV11-2 to TRBJ2-2; a possible D gene is TRBD1 (5 bases). CDR3 length equals 15 residues. Germline V gives CDR1 SGHAT, CDR2 FQNNGV. V was pared by 1 base and J by 6 bases, with 12 bases between. In DNA, the CDR3 is TGTGCCAGCAGCTTAGGGCAGGGTTCGGCCGGGGAGCTGTTTTTT. Protein sequence: CASSLGQGSAGELFF. The whole variable domain, remainder taken from reference TRBV11-2 and TRBJ2-2, is EAGVAQSPRYKIIEKRQSVAFWCNPISGHATLYWYQQILGQGPKLLIQFQNNGVVDDSQLPKDRFSAERLKGVDSTLKIQPAKLEDSAVYLCASSLGQGSAGELFFGEGSRLTVL.

The V gene is TRBV21-1, the J gene TRBJ2-7; the table assigns TRBD1, which was not confirmed against the DNA. TRBV21-1 represents a pseudogene. CDR3 length equals 14 residues. The CDR3: CASSRRDRSYEQYF. DNA of the CDR3: TGTGCCAGCAGCAGGAGGGACAGATCCTACGAGCAGTACTTC.

The chain couples TRBV5-1 to TRBJ2-1; D possibly corresponds to TRBD2 (6 bases). The V and J ends lost 3 bases and 4 bases respectively, with 17 bases between them. The germline gives CDR1 SGHRS, CDR2 YFSETQ. The CDR3 loop spans 16 amino acids. The CDR3 DNA follows: TGCGCCAGCAGCTCTACCCGGGGCGGGGCATACAATGAGCAGTTCTTC. This translates into CASSSTRGGAYNEQFF.

The V gene is TRBV2, the J gene TRBJ2-6; D ambiguous. The CDR3 length is 15 residues. Germline V gene lookup returns CDR1 SNHLY and CDR2 FYNNEI. Trimming shortened V by 9 bases and J by 1 base, and 13 bases separated the two germline ends. This chain's CDR3 is CARAGYYSGANVLTF. DNA of the CDR3: TGTGCCAGGGCTGGGTACTATTCTGGGGCCAACGTCCTGACTTTC.

The rearrangement joins TRBV28 to TRBJ1-5; TRBD1 aligns across 7 bases. CDR1 is MDHEN, CDR2 SYDVKM, per germline. V was pared by 6 bases and J by 2 bases, with 13 bases of the junction left unmatched. The CDR3 consists of 17 residues. CDR3 sequence: CASSRSWTGGGNQPQHF. CDR3 sequence (DNA): TGTGCCAGCAGCCGCTCATGGACAGGAGGTGGCAATCAGCCCCAGCATTTT. The full variable domain, with the rest looked up from reference TRBV28 and TRBJ1-5, is DVKVTQSSRYLVKRTGEKVFLECVQDMDHENMFWYRQDPGLGLRLIYFSYDVKMKEKGDIPEGYSVSREKKERFSLILESASTNQTSMYLCASSRSWTGGGNQPQHFGDGTRLSIL.